This is a list of T cell receptor beta chains from one sample in a study of blood T cells in healthy people across ages. TCRdb passed the 5' RACE reads through MiXCR, listing each CDR3 protein once. This sample has 750,000 to 950,000 distinct CDR3 sequences, with more than 25% found just once. The sample was also linked to a second study, of T cells of mothers and their children.

The material sequenced was blood. These receptors came from a boy aged 5-17 years in good health. Each CDR3 is given with its conserved first and last residue. Each record gives: V gene, J gene, clone size, D gene, CDR3 protein, CDR3 DNA. D genes are given only for firm matches. Clone size appears in some rows only: once, few, many, or a class for an expanded clone.

V: TRBV6-5; J: TRBJ1-1; size: .; D: .; CDR3: CASSAPGRTEAFF; DNA: TGTGCCAGCAGCGCCCCAGGGAGAACTGAAGCTTTCTTT
V: TRBV29-1; J: TRBJ1-5; size: few; D: .; CDR3: CSVVAGNQPQHF; DNA: TGCAGCGTTGTAGCCGGCAATCAGCCCCAGCATTTT
V: TRBV20-1; J: TRBJ1-2; size: few; D: .; CDR3: CSARTPQGYGYTF; DNA: TGCAGTGCTAGGACCCCACAGGGCTATGGCTACACCTTC
V: TRBV9; J: TRBJ2-2; size: .; D: TRBD2; CDR3: CASSAKSGGGCTGELFF; DNA: TGTGCCAGCAGCGCCAAAAGTGGGGGGGGATGCACCGGGGAGCTGTTTTTT
V: TRBV10-3; J: TRBJ2-1; size: few; D: TRBD2; CDR3: CAISAAGGYNEQFF; DNA: TGTGCCATCAGCGCGGCGGGGGGGTACAATGAGCAGTTCTTC
V: TRBV27; J: TRBJ2-1; size: few; D: TRBD1; CDR3: CASWDSSYNEQFF; DNA: TGTGCCAGCTGGGACAGCTCCTACAATGAGCAGTTCTTC
V: TRBV5-5; J: TRBJ2-6; size: few; D: .; CDR3: CASSTASRGGANVLTF; DNA: TGTGCCAGCAGCACTGCTTCGAGGGGTGGGGCCAACGTCCTGACTTTC
V: TRBV7-3; J: TRBJ2-5; size: .; D: .; CDR3: CASSLDQAEAQYF; DNA: TGTGCCAGCAGCTTAGACCAGGCGGAGGCCCAGTACTTC
V: TRBV29-1; J: TRBJ2-7; size: few; D: .; CDR3: CSAQTGRYEQYF; DNA: TGCAGCGCCCAGACGGGCCGCTACGAGCAGTACTTC
V: TRBV2; J: TRBJ2-7; size: .; D: .; CDR3: CASTKGQGSYEQYF; DNA: TGTGCCAGCACCAAGGGGCAGGGGTCCTACGAGCAGTACTTC
V: TRBV15; J: TRBJ1-6; size: .; D: TRBD1; CDR3: CATSSWTGLRNSPLHF; DNA: TGTGCCACCAGCTCCTGGACAGGGCTTAGGAATTCACCCCTCCACTTT
V: TRBV11-3; J: TRBJ2-1; size: few; D: TRBD1; CDR3: CASSPPDRSNEQFF; DNA: TGTGCCAGCAGTCCACCGGACAGGAGCAATGAGCAGTTCTTC
V: TRBV25-1; J: TRBJ2-7; size: .; D: .; CDR3: CASSVNRSHEQYF; DNA: TGTGCCAGCAGTGTAAACCGGTCCCACGAGCAGTACTTC
V: TRBV5-1; J: TRBJ1-3; size: .; D: .; CDR3: CASSFEPGHLSGNTIYF; DNA: TGCGCCAGCAGCTTTGAGCCGGGACATCTCTCTGGAAACACCATATATTTT
V: TRBV29-1; J: TRBJ2-1; size: once; D: .; CDR3: CSVMRGALNEQFF; DNA: TGCAGCGTTATGAGGGGGGCCCTTAATGAGCAGTTCTTC
V: TRBV30; J: TRBJ2-1; size: once; D: .; CDR3: CAWAGSYGDRGYNEQFF; DNA: TGTGCCTGGGCCGGGAGCTATGGAGACAGAGGCTACAATGAGCAGTTCTTC
V: TRBV18; J: TRBJ2-7; size: .; D: TRBD1; CDR3: CASSSPQRQGSSYEQYF; DNA: TGTGCCAGCTCATCACCCCAGAGACAGGGGTCCTCCTACGAGCAGTACTTC
V: TRBV3-1; J: TRBJ2-7; size: .; D: .; CDR3: CASSQAGVQTYEQYF; DNA: TGTGCCAGCAGCCAAGCGGGGGTACAGACCTACGAGCAGTACTTC
V: TRBV18; J: TRBJ1-5; size: .; D: TRBD1; CDR3: CASSLDRGRNQPQHF; DNA: TGTGCCAGCTCGCTCGACAGGGGAAGAAATCAGCCCCAGCATTTT
V: TRBV5-1; J: TRBJ2-7; size: .; D: TRBD1; CDR3: CASSPGQLHEQYF; DNA: TGCGCCAGCAGCCCGGGACAGCTCCACGAGCAGTACTTC
V: TRBV27; J: TRBJ2-2; size: .; D: .; CDR3: CASSPIPLTGELFF; DNA: TGTGCCAGCAGCCCCATTCCCCTCACCGGGGAGCTGTTTTTT
V: TRBV12-3/TRBV12-4; J: TRBJ1-6; size: .; D: .; CDR3: CASSPSGSYNSPLHF; DNA: TGTGCCAGCAGTCCATCGGGCTCCTATAATTCACCCCTCCACTTT
V: TRBV3-1; J: TRBJ2-4; size: .; D: TRBD2; CDR3: CASSQDIGLAGGLAKNIQYF; DNA: TGTGCCAGCAGCCAAGATATCGGGCTAGCGGGGGGATTAGCCAAAAACATTCAGTACTTC
V: TRBV20-1; J: TRBJ1-1; size: few; D: TRBD1; CDR3: CSATTGQAFF; DNA: TGCAGTGCTACGACGGGACAGGCTTTCTTT
V: TRBV3-1; J: TRBJ2-2; size: few; D: TRBD1; CDR3: CASSSNQGAMELFF; DNA: TGTGCCAGCAGCAGTAACCAGGGGGCTATGGAGCTGTTTTTT
V: TRBV9; J: TRBJ1-2; size: .; D: .; CDR3: CASSVDGTLGYTF; DNA: TGTGCCAGCAGCGTAGACGGGACTTTGGGCTACACCTTC
V: TRBV9; J: TRBJ2-2; size: .; D: .; CDR3: CASNGGLAGELFF; DNA: TGTGCCAGCAATGGAGGGTTGGCCGGGGAGCTGTTTTTT
V: TRBV7-2; J: TRBJ2-7; size: .; D: .; CDR3: CASSADGGFGEQHF; DNA: TGTGCCAGCAGCGCGGACGGAGGATTTGGGGAGCAGCACTTC
V: TRBV27; J: TRBJ2-3; size: few; D: .; CDR3: CASSFFGSTDTQYF; DNA: TGTGCCAGCAGTTTCTTTGGGAGCACAGATACGCAGTATTTT
V: TRBV5-1; J: TRBJ1-1; size: many; D: TRBD1; CDR3: CASSLGGQNTEAFF; DNA: TGTGCCAGCAGCTTAGGGGGCCAGAACACTGAAGCTTTCTTT
V: TRBV6-5; J: TRBJ2-7; size: .; D: .; CDR3: CASSYSWQTYEQYF; DNA: TGTGCCAGCAGTTACTCGTGGCAGACCTACGAGCAGTACTTC
V: TRBV29-1; J: TRBJ1-2; size: .; D: .; CDR3: CSVEDPARNGYTF; DNA: TGCAGCGTTGAAGATCCGGCCAGGAATGGCTACACCTTC
V: TRBV20-1; J: TRBJ1-2; size: .; D: .; CDR3: CSASRQGADGYTF; DNA: TGCAGTGCTAGTAGGCAGGGTGCCGATGGCTACACCTTC
V: TRBV7-9; J: TRBJ1-2; size: .; D: .; CDR3: CASSLAGSRAGEDYGYTF; DNA: TGTGCCAGCAGCTTAGCAGGTTCACGGGCAGGGGAAGACTATGGCTACACCTTC
V: TRBV12-3/TRBV12-4; J: TRBJ1-4; size: medium-sized; D: TRBD1; CDR3: CASSFRQGGDEKLFF; DNA: TGTGCCAGCAGTTTCCGACAGGGAGGAGATGAAAAACTGTTTTTT
V: TRBV20-1; J: TRBJ2-2; size: few; D: .; CDR3: CSARVRNTGELFF; DNA: TGCAGTGCTAGAGTTAGAAACACCGGGGAGCTGTTTTTT
V: TRBV28; J: TRBJ2-1; size: few; D: TRBD2; CDR3: CASAGGIDNEQFF; DNA: TGTGCCAGCGCGGGGGGCATCGACAATGAGCAGTTCTTC
V: TRBV9; J: TRBJ1-3; size: .; D: .; CDR3: CASSAPQGSGNTIYF; DNA: TGTGCCAGCAGCGCTCCACAGGGCTCTGGAAACACCATATATTTT
V: TRBV24-1; J: TRBJ2-5; size: .; D: .; CDR3: CATSDLRSQETQYF; DNA: TGTGCCACCAGTGATTTAAGAAGCCAAGAGACCCAGTACTTC
V: TRBV28; J: TRBJ1-2; size: .; D: .; CDR3: CASSFRGSHGYTF; DNA: TGTGCCAGCAGTTTCAGAGGAAGCCATGGCTACACCTTC
V: TRBV6-5; J: TRBJ1-4; size: .; D: TRBD1; CDR3: CASSRQGAANEKLFF; DNA: TGTGCCAGCAGTAGGCAGGGGGCGGCTAATGAAAAACTGTTTTTT
V: TRBV20-1; J: TRBJ2-7; size: .; D: TRBD2; CDR3: CSGGGVYEQYF; DNA: TGCAGTGGCGGGGGGGTCTACGAGCAGTACTTC
V: TRBV5-1; J: TRBJ2-7; size: .; D: TRBD1; CDR3: CASSASGQGYYEQYF; DNA: TGCGCCAGCAGCGCATCGGGACAGGGTTATTACGAGCAGTACTTC
V: TRBV28; J: TRBJ2-1; size: few; D: .; CDR3: CASTDGGPRSEQFF; DNA: TGTGCCAGCACAGACGGGGGGCCGAGGAGTGAGCAGTTCTTC
V: TRBV28; J: TRBJ2-1; size: .; D: .; CDR3: CASSIDRDGGEQFF; DNA: TGTGCCAGCAGTATCGACAGGGACGGGGGTGAGCAGTTCTTC
V: TRBV12-3/TRBV12-4; J: TRBJ1-2; size: .; D: .; CDR3: CASSLPARARYTF; DNA: TGTGCCAGCAGTTTACCTGCCAGGGCGCGCTACACCTTC
V: TRBV15; J: TRBJ1-5; size: once; D: .; CDR3: CATSRGIGSSNQPQHF; DNA: TGTGCCACCAGCAGAGGCATAGGTTCTAGCAATCAGCCCCAGCATTTT
V: TRBV20-1; J: TRBJ2-7; size: few; D: .; CDR3: CSASSAAPAYYEQYF; DNA: TGCAGTGCCTCTTCGGCCGCTCCTGCTTACTACGAGCAGTACTTC
V: TRBV4-2; J: TRBJ2-7; size: few; D: TRBD2; CDR3: CASRRDGTSGSSYGQYF; DNA: TGTGCCAGCAGACGAGACGGGACTAGCGGGAGCTCCTACGGGCAGTACTTC
V: TRBV12-3/TRBV12-4; J: TRBJ2-7; size: few; D: .; CDR3: CASSHGSVAGTWRNEQYF; DNA: TGTGCCAGCAGTCATGGGAGTGTGGCAGGGACTTGGCGGAACGAGCAGTACTTC
V: TRBV30; J: TRBJ1-4; size: few; D: TRBD1; CDR3: CAWSFRTGVYEKLFF; DNA: TGTGCCTGGAGTTTCCGGACAGGGGTATACGAAAAACTGTTTTTT
V: TRBV21-1; J: TRBJ2-6; size: .; D: .; CDR3: CASSPDGSFSGANVLTF; DNA: TGTGCCAGCAGCCCGGACGGTAGCTTCTCTGGGGCCAACGTCCTGACTTTC
V: TRBV5-1; J: TRBJ2-7; size: .; D: .; CDR3: CASRLGDPLYEQYF; DNA: TGCGCCAGCAGATTGGGAGACCCCCTCTACGAGCAGTACTTC
V: TRBV11-2; J: TRBJ2-5; size: few; D: TRBD2; CDR3: CASSPLAAETQYF; DNA: TGTGCCAGCAGCCCACTAGCGGCTGAGACCCAGTACTTC